Listed below are T cell receptor beta chains from one sample, sequenced in a study of response to subunit inactivated influenza vaccine. TCRdb re-analysed the RT-PCR reads in MiXCR, keeping a single row per CDR3 protein. The table records 450,000 to 600,000 distinct CDR3 sequences, approximately 7.3% of them present only once. The material sequenced was PBMCs from blood, taken less than 30 months after vaccination. Receptors originate from a man between 50 and 69 years old who received an inactivated influenza vaccine. Each CDR3 is given without its conserved first and last residue.

J	V	CDR3
TRBJ2-5	TRBV28	ASSLAAVKETQY
TRBJ2-5	TRBV28	ASSLSNRRETQY
TRBJ2-5	TRBV7-2	ASSLARTTSGQETQY
TRBJ2-3	TRBV4-1	ASSQAPRLAGITDTQY
TRBJ2-1	TRBV7-2	AGTSGSYNEQF
TRBJ2-7	TRBV20-1	SARADRGYEQY
TRBJ2-7	TRBV20-1	SARSRGAGSYEQY
TRBJ1-6	TRBV7-9	ASSWDKDSPGNSPLH
TRBJ2-3	TRBV11-2	ASSLSLAGTDTQY
TRBJ2-6	TRBV20-1	SARSGLAGVSSGANVLT
TRBJ2-7	TRBV20-1	SAYNPAAYEQY
TRBJ2-5	TRBV6-5	ASSTRQGGETQY
TRBJ2-6	TRBV7-9	ASSDAGRAGANVLT
TRBJ2-7	TRBV12-3/TRBV12-4	ASMGNYSYEQY
TRBJ2-4	TRBV11-2	ASSLRGPPNIQY
TRBJ2-1	TRBV6-5	ASSKGQGYRF
TRBJ2-7	TRBV20-1	SATLSGPSYEQY
TRBJ1-1	TRBV4-2	ASSLGTGTLNTEAF
TRBJ2-3	TRBV18	ASSPPEIGKDTQY
TRBJ1-6	TRBV28	ASTPDWDSPLH
TRBJ2-1	TRBV24-1	ATSEGTGFDEQF
TRBJ2-7	TRBV5-5	ASSPLGTGTYEQY